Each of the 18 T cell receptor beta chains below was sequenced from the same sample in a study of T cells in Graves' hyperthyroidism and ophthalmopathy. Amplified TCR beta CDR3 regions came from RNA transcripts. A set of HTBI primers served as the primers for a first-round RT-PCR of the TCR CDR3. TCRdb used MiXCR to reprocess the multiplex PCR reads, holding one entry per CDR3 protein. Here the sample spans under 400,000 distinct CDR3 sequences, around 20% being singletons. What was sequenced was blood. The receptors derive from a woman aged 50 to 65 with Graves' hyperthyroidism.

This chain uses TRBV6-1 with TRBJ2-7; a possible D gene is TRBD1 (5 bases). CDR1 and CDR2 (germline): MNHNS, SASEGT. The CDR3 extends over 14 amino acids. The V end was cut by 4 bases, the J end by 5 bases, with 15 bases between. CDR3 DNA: TGTGCCAGCAGTGGCCAACCAGACAGTAACGAGCAGTACTTC. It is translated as CASSGQPDSNEQYF.

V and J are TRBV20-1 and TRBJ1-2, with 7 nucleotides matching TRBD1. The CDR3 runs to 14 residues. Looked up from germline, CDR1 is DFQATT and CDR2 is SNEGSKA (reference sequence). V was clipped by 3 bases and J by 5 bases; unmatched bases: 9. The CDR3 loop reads CSARRDSVFYGYTF. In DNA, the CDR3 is TGCAGTGCTAGGCGGGACAGTGTCTTTTATGGCTACACCTTC.

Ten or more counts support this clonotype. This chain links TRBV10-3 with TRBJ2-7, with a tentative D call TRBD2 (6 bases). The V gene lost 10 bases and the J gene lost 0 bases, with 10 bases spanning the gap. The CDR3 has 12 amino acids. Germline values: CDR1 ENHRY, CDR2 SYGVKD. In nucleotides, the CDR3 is TGTGCCAACGGGGGTAGCTCCTACGAGCAGTACTTC. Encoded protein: CANGGSSYEQYF.

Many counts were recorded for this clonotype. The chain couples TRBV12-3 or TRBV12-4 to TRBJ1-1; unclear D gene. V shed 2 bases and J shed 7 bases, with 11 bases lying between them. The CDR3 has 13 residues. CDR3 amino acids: CASSLFSGDEAFF. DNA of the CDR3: TGTGCCAGCAGTTTATTCTCCGGGGATGAAGCTTTCTTT.

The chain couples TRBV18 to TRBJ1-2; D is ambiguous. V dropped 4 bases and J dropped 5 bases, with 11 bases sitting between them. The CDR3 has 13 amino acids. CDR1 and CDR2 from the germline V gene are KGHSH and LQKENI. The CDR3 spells CASSHDGTYGYTF. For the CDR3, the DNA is TGTGCCAGCTCACACGACGGAACTTATGGCTACACCTTC.

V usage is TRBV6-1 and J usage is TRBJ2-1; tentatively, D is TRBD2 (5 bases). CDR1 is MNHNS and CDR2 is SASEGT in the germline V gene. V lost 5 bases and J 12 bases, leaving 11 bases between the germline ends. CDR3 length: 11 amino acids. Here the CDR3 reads CASSLRDVQFF. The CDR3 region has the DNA TGTGCCAGCAGTCTCCGGGATGTGCAGTTCTTC.

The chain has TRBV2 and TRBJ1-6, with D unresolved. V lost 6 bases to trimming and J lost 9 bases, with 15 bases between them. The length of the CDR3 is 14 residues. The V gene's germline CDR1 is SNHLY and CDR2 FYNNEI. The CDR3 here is CASRPDRSASPLHF. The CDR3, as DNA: TGTGCCAGCAGGCCCGACCGGTCGGCTTCACCCCTCCACTTT.

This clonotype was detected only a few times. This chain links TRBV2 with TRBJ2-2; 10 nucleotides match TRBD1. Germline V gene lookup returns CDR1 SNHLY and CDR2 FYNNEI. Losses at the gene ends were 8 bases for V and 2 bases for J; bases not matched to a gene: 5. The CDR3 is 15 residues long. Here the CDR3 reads CASSGTGENTGELFF. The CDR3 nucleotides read TGTGCCAGCTCCGGGACAGGGGAAAACACCGGGGAGCTGTTTTTT.

For the CDR3, the DNA is TGTGCTAGTGGTCAACCCGGAGACAGGGTAACAGATACGCAGTATTTT. Translated, it gives CASGQPGDRVTDTQYF. V gene TRBV12-5 combines with J gene TRBJ2-3, with 7 bases matching TRBD1. Germline-derived CDR1 and CDR2 are LGHNT and FRNRAP. CDR3 length: 16 residues. V was pared by 5 bases and J by 3 bases, with 11 bases of the junction left unmatched.

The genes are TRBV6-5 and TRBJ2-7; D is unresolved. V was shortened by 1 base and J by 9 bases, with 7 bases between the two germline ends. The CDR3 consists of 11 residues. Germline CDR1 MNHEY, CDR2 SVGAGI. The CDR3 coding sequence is TGTGCCAGCAGTTACTTCTCACGGCAGTACTTC. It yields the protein CASSYFSRQYF.

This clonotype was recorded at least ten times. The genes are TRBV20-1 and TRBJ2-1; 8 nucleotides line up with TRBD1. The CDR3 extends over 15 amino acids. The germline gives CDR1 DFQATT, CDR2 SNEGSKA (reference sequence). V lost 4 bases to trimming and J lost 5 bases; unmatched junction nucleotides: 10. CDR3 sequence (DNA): TGCAGTGCTACCCCCCAGGGGGCGCGTAACAATGAGCAGTTCTTC. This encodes CSATPQGARNNEQFF.

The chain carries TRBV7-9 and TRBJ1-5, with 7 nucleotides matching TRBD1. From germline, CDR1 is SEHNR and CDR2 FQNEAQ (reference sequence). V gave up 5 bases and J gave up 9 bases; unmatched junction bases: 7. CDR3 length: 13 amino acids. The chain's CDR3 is CASSRQGVLPQHF. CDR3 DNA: TGTGCCAGCAGCCGACAGGGTGTTTTGCCCCAGCATTTT.

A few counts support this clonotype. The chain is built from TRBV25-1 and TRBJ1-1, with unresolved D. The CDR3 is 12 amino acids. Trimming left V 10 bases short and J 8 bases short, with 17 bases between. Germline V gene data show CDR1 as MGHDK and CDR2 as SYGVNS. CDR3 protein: CATVSGTGEAFF. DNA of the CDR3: TGTGCCACAGTTTCGGGAACGGGGGAAGCTTTCTTT.

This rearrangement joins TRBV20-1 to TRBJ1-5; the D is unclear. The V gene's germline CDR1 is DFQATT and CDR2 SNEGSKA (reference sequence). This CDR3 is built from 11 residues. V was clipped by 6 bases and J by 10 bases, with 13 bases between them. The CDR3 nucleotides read TGCAGTGCGCAAGCCGGGGAACCCCAGCATTTT. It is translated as CSAQAGEPQHF.

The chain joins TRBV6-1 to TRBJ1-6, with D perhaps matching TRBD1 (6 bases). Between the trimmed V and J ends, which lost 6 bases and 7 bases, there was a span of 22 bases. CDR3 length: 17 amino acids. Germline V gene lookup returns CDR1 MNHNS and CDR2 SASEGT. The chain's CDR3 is CASSPTFRGWKNSPLHF. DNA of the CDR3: TGTGCCAGCAGCCCCACCTTTAGGGGGTGGAAAAATTCACCCCTCCACTTT.

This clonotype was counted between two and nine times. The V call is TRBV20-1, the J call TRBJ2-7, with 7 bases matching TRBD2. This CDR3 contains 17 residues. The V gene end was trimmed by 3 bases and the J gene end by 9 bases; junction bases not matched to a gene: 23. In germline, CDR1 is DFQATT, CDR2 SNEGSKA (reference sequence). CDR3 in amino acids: CSARASGRLKTFTRQYF. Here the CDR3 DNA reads TGCAGTGCTAGGGCTAGCGGAAGACTTAAGACGTTTACGAGGCAGTACTTC.

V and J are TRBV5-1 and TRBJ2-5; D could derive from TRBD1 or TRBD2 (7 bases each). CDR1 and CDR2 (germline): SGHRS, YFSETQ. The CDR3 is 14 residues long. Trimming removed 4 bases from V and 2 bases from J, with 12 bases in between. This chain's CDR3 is CASSQGGVQETQYF. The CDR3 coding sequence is TGCGCCAGCAGCCAGGGGGGGGTGCAAGAGACCCAGTACTTC.

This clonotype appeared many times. The CDR3 loop is CASGSASWETQYF. Written as DNA, the CDR3 is TGTGCTAGTGGTTCTGCTAGCTGGGAGACCCAGTACTTC. V gene TRBV12-5 combines with J gene TRBJ2-5; a possible D gene is TRBD2 (5 bases). Per germline, CDR1 LGHNT and CDR2 FRNRAP. The CDR3 contains 13 residues. The V gene lost 4 bases and the J gene lost 5 bases, with 11 bases spanning the gap.